These T cell receptor beta chains were read from a single sample in a study of human T cells and chemical hapten exposure. TCRdb processed the RACE reads anew with MiXCR; each CDR3 protein has one entry. In the table there are 250,000 or so distinct CDR3 sequences, around 9.3% of which are singletons. This material consisted of whole blood, taken in connection with sensitization to the hapten diphenylcyclopropenone (DPC). The receptors originated from a woman in her forties with alopecia areata. Some clones in this sample may be carry-over from other donors' samples. CDR3s include the opening cysteine and the closing phenylalanine or tryptophan. The D gene is left open where the match is weak. Clone size is shown for a subset of rows, as once, few, many or a class of expanded clone.

d_gene	abundance	v_gene	j_gene	CDR3nt	CDR3aa
-	-	TRBV6-2/TRBV6-3	TRBJ2-1	TGTGCCAGCAGTTACCCCTCGGGGTCCTACAATGAGCAGTTCTTC	CASSYPSGSYNEQFF
TRBD2	few	TRBV20-1	TRBJ2-1	TGCAGTGCTAGCCCTAGCGGGAGGGCCATCGGCAATGAGCAGTTCTTC	CSASPSGRAIGNEQFF
-	few	TRBV7-2	TRBJ2-2	TGTGCCAGCAGCTTAGCCGGGGTCCCGAACACCGGGGAGCTGTTTTTT	CASSLAGVPNTGELFF
-	-	TRBV2	TRBJ1-5	TGTGCCAGCAGTGAAAGCGGGGGATTAATGTTT	CASSESGGLMF
TRBD2	few	TRBV4-1	TRBJ2-3	TGCGCCAGCAGCCAAGATCTTAGCGGGAGGGCAGATACGCAGTATTTT	CASSQDLSGRADTQYF
-	few	TRBV20-1	TRBJ2-3	TGCAGTGCTACAAAGTCAGATACGCAGTATTTT	CSATKSDTQYF
TRBD2	few	TRBV25-1	TRBJ2-5	TGTGCCAGCAGCGCTGTAGGACTAGCGGGAGCAGAGACCCAGTACTTC	CASSAVGLAGAETQYF
-	-	TRBV20-1	TRBJ1-6	TGCAGTGCCGGGGGGGATTCACCCCTCCACTTT	CSAGGDSPLHF
-	few	TRBV29-1	TRBJ2-1	TGCAGCGCTGGAGGGGGGGACTCCTACAATGAGCAGTTCTTC	CSAGGGDSYNEQFF
-	few	TRBV12-3/TRBV12-4	TRBJ2-1	TGTGCCAGCAGTCTAAGCGGGACGGGGGCTACTGAGCAGTTCTTC	CASSLSGTGATEQFF
-	-	TRBV20-1	TRBJ2-2	TGCAGTGCGCACGTGGGTACACAAAACACCGGGGAGCTGTTTTTT	CSAHVGTQNTGELFF
-	many	TRBV12-3/TRBV12-4	TRBJ2-5	TGTGCCAGCAGGCGGCAAGAGACCCAGTACTTC	CASRRQETQYF
TRBD1	-	TRBV10-3	TRBJ1-1	TGTGCCATCAAAGGACAGGGGGCGGGATTGGACACTGAAGCTTTCTTT	CAIKGQGAGLDTEAFF
-	-	TRBV20-1	TRBJ2-7	TGCAGTGCTAGTGAAGGCGGGTCCGAGCAGTACTTC	CSASEGGSEQYF
TRBD2	few	TRBV7-2	TRBJ2-3	TGTGCCAGCAGCTTACAAGCTAGCGGGAGCGATACGCAGTATTTT	CASSLQASGSDTQYF
TRBD1	-	TRBV18	TRBJ2-1	TGTGCCAGCTCGCAGACAGGGGCGACGTACAATGAGCAGTTCTTC	CASSQTGATYNEQFF
TRBD2	many	TRBV7-8	TRBJ2-1	TGTGCCAGCAGCTCCCTCAGAGCTGGGCTAGCGGTGATCAATGAGCAGTTCTTC	CASSSLRAGLAVINEQFF
-	many	TRBV27	TRBJ2-1	TGTGCCAGCAGGCTAGGGCCGGGCAATGAGCAGTTCTTC	CASRLGPGNEQFF
-	few	TRBV7-9	TRBJ2-3	TGTGCCAGCAGCCCCGGACTCTGGATATCAGATACGCAGTATTTT	CASSPGLWISDTQYF
-	many	TRBV4-3	TRBJ1-6	TGCGCCAGCAGCCAAGCGTCTGGGTCGGACATATATAATTCACCCCTCCACTTT	CASSQASGSDIYNSPLHF
TRBD1	-	TRBV7-2	TRBJ1-3	TGTGCCAGCAGCTCCGACAGGGGGCGAAACACCATATATTTT	CASSSDRGRNTIYF
-	-	TRBV6-6	TRBJ2-7	TGTGCCAGCACCTCAAGGACCCAGACCTCCCACTACGAGCAGTACTTC	CASTSRTQTSHYEQYF
-	many	TRBV12-3/TRBV12-4	TRBJ2-5	TGTGCCAGCAGCTCCACAGGGGAGACCCAGTACTTC	CASSSTGETQYF
TRBD1	-	TRBV11-2	TRBJ2-5	TGTGCCAGCAGCATATGGGACAGGGAAGAGACCCAGTACTTC	CASSIWDREETQYF
TRBD2	-	TRBV9	TRBJ2-1	TGTGCCAGCAGCGTAGGTGGGCTAGCGGGTTCCTACAATGAGCAGTTCTTC	CASSVGGLAGSYNEQFF
TRBD1	-	TRBV29-1	TRBJ1-1	TGCAGCGTTGAAGATTCAGGGACAGACCCTACTGAAGCTTTCTTT	CSVEDSGTDPTEAFF
-	few	TRBV12-3/TRBV12-4	TRBJ2-7	TGTGCCAGCCGCGAACTAGTGGACCACGAGCAGTACTTC	CASRELVDHEQYF
-	few	TRBV11-2	TRBJ2-4	TGTGCCAGCAGCTTCCTTCGGACCATCACCAAAAACATTCAGTACTTC	CASSFLRTITKNIQYF
TRBD2	-	TRBV12-3/TRBV12-4	TRBJ2-6	TGTGCCAGCAGTTTGGGCGTGGGACTAGCGGGAGGAGCTGGGGCCAACGTCCTGACTTTC	CASSLGVGLAGGAGANVLTF
-	-	TRBV12-3/TRBV12-4	TRBJ1-1	TGTGCCAGCAGCTGGGTGGGGAACACTGAAGCTTTCTTT	CASSWVGNTEAFF
-	few	TRBV7-9	TRBJ2-7	TGTGCCAGCAGCTTGGAGCAAGCAGGCTCCTACGAGCAGTACTTC	CASSLEQAGSYEQYF
-	-	TRBV3-1	TRBJ2-1	TGTGCCAGCAGCCAAGACCGGACTTTTACGGGGAGTCTGTTCTTC	CASSQDRTFTGSLFF
-	-	TRBV11-2	TRBJ2-7	TGTGCCAGCAGCATCCGGGACCCTTCCTACGAGCAGTACTTC	CASSIRDPSYEQYF
TRBD1	many	TRBV28	TRBJ2-7	TGTGCCAGCAGTTTGACAGGGGTCATCTCCTACGAGCAGTACTTC	CASSLTGVISYEQYF
TRBD1	-	TRBV16	TRBJ2-7	TGTGCCAGCAGCCCGTCCCGGGACAGAGACGAGCAGTACTTC	CASSPSRDRDEQYF
-	-	TRBV20-1	TRBJ1-1	TGCAGTGCTACCCGAGATGAAGCTTTCTTT	CSATRDEAFF
TRBD1	few	TRBV7-8	TRBJ2-2	TGTGCCAGCAGCCTAAGGACAGGGACCACCGGGGAGCTGTTTTTT	CASSLRTGTTGELFF
-	-	TRBV14	TRBJ1-1	TGTGCCAGCAGCCAAGGGTTAGGCGCTTTCTTT	CASSQGLGAFF
-	many	TRBV2	TRBJ2-1	TGTGCCAGCAGCGCCCAGTCTGGTATATACAATGAGCAGTTCTTC	CASSAQSGIYNEQFF
-	-	TRBV3-1	TRBJ2-5	TGTGCCAGCAGCCAAGGGTTGGCTAGCCTGGAGACCCAGTACTTC	CASSQGLASLETQYF
TRBD2	-	TRBV20-1	TRBJ2-7	TGCAGTGCTACCAGACCACTAGCGGCGACCTACGAGCAGTACTTC	CSATRPLAATYEQYF
-	-	TRBV7-2	TRBJ2-5	TGTGCCAGCAGCAAGACAACAGCCCAAGAGACCCAGTACTTC	CASSKTTAQETQYF
TRBD1	-	TRBV18	TRBJ1-5	TGTGCCAGCTCACCCGACAGGGCCCCTCAGCCCCAGCATTTT	CASSPDRAPQPQHF
-	many	TRBV7-2	TRBJ1-2	TGTGCCAGCAGCTTAGACCACTCGAGCTATGGCTACACCTTC	CASSLDHSSYGYTF
TRBD1	many	TRBV20-1	TRBJ2-4	TGCAGTGCTAGCGCAGGGGGATCCAAAAACATTCAGTACTTC	CSASAGGSKNIQYF
-	-	TRBV7-2	TRBJ2-4	TGTGCCAGCAGCCTGGAGGTCCGGGAGCGAAACATTCAGTACTTC	CASSLEVRERNIQYF
-	few	TRBV20-1	TRBJ2-1	TGCAGTGCCCCACAGCCGGGAATTTACAATGAGCAGTTCTTC	CSAPQPGIYNEQFF
-	few	TRBV6-2/TRBV6-3	TRBJ1-6	TGTGCCAGCAGTTACTCGATACCAGACCATCGTTCACCCCTCCACTTT	CASSYSIPDHRSPLHF